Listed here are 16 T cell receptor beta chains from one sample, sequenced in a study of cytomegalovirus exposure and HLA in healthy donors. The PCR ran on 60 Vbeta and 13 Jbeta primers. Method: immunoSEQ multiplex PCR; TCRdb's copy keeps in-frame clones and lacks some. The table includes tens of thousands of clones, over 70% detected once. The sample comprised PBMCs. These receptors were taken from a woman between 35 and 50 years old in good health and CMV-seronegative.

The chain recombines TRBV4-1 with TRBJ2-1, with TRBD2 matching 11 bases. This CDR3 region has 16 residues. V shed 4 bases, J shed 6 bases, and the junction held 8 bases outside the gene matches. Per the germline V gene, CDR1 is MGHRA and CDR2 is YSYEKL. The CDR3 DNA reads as TGCGCCAGCAGCCTTGTTAGCGGGGGGGCTGGCAATGAGCAGTTCTTC. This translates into CASSLVSGGAGNEQFF.

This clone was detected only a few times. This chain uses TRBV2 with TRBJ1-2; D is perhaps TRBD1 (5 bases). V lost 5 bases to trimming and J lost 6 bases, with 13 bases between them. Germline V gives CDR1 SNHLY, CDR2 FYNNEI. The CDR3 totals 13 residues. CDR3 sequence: CASSRQGLDGYTF. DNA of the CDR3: TGTGCCAGCAGTCGGCAGGGTTTAGATGGCTACACCTTC.

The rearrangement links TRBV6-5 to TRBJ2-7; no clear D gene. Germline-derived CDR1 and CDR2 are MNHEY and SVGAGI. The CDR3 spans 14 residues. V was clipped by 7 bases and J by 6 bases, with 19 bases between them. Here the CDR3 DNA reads TGTGCCAGCACCTACCTGGTAGTCTGGAGCGAGCAGTACTTC. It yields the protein CASTYLVVWSEQYF.

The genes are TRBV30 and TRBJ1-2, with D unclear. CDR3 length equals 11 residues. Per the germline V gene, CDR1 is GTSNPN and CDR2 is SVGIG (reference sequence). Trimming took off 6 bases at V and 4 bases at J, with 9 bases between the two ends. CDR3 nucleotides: TGTGCCTGCAGACACTTCTATGGCTACACCTTC. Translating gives CACRHFYGYTF.

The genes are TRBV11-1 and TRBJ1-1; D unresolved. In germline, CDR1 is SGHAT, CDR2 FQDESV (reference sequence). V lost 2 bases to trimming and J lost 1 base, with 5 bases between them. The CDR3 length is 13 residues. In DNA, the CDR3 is TGTGCCAGCAGCTTACCGGGGAACACTGAAGCTTTCTTT. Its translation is CASSLPGNTEAFF.

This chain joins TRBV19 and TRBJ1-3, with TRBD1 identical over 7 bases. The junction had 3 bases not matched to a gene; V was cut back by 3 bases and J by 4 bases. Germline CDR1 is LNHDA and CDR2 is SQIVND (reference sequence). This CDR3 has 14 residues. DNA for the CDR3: TGTGCCAGTAGTATTGAGGGGGCCGGAAACACCATATATTTT. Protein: CASSIEGAGNTIYF.

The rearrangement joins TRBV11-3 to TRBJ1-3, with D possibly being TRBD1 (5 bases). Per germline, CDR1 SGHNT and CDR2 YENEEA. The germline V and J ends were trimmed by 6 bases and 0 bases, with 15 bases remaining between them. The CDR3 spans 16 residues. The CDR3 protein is CASSTSGGTSGNTIYF. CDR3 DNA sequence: TGTGCCAGCAGTACGTCAGGAGGGACCTCTGGAAACACCATATATTTT.

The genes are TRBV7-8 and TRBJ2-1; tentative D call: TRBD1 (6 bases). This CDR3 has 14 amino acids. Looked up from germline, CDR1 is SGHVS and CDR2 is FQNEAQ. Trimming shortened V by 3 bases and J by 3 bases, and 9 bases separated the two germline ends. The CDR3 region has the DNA TGTGCCAGCAGCTTCCGGGACAACTACAATGAGCAGTTCTTC. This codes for CASSFRDNYNEQFF. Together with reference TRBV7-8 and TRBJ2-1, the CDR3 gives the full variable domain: GAGVSQSPRYKVAKRGQDVALRCDPISGHVSLFWYQQALGQGPEFLTYFQNEAQLDKSGLPSDRFFAERPEGSVSTLKIQRTQQEDSAVYLCASSFRDNYNEQFFGPGTRLTVL.

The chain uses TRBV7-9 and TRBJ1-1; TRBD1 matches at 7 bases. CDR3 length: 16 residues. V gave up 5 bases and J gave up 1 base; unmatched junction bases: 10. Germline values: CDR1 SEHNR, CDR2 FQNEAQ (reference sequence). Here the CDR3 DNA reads TGTGCCAGCAGCATACAAACGGGACAGCGGAACACTGAAGCTTTCTTT. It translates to CASSIQTGQRNTEAFF. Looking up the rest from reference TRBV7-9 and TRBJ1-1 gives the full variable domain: DTGVSQNPRHKITKRGQNVTFRCDPISEHNRLYWYRQTLGQGPEFLTYFQNEAQLEKSRLLSDRFSAERPKGSFSTLEIQRTEQGDSAMYLCASSIQTGQRNTEAFFGQGTRLTVV.

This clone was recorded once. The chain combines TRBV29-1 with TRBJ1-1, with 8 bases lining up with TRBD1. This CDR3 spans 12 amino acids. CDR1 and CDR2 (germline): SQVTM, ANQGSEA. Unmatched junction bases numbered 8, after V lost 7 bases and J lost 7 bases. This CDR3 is CSAWTGIREAFF. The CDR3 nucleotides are TGCAGCGCCTGGACAGGGATCCGTGAAGCTTTCTTT.

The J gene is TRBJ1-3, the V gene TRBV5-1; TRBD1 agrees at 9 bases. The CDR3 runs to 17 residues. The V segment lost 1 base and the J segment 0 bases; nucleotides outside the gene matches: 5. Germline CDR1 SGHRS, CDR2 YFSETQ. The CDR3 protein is CASSLSLGQGSGNTIYF. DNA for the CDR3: TGCGCCAGCAGCTTGAGTTTGGGACAGGGCTCTGGAAACACCATATATTTT.

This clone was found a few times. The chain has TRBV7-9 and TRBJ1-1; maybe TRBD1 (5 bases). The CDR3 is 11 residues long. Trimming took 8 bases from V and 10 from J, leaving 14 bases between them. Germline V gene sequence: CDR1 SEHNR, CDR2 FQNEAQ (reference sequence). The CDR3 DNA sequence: TGTGCCAGCGGATCAGGGCTCGCAGCTTTCTTT. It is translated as CASGSGLAAFF.

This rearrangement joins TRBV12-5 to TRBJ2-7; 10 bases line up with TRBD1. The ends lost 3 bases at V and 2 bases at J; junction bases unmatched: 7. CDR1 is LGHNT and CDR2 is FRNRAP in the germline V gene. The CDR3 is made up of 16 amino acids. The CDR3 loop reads CASGFLTGGRTYEQYF. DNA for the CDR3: TGTGCTAGTGGTTTCTTGACAGGGGGCCGAACCTACGAGCAGTACTTC.

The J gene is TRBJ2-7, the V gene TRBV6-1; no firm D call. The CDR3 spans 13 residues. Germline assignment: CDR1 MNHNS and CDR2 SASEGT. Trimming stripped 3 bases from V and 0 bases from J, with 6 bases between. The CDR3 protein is CASSEVASYEQYF. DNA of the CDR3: TGTGCCAGCAGTGAGGTAGCCTCCTACGAGCAGTACTTC.

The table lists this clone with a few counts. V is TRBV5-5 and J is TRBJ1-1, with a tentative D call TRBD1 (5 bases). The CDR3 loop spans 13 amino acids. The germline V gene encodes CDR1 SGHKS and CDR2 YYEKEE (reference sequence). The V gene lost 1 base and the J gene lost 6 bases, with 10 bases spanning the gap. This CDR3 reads CASSLQGSPEAFF. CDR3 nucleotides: TGTGCCAGCAGCTTGCAGGGATCCCCTGAAGCTTTCTTT.

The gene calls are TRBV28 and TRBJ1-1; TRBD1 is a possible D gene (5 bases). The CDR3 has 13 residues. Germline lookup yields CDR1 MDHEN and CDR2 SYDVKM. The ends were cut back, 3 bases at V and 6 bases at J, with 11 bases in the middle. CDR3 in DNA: TGTGCCAGCAGTTTGTCGGGGGGTGCTGAAGCTTTCTTT. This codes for CASSLSGGAEAFF.